This TCR beta chain was documented in a study of blood T cells in healthy people across ages. Russia was home to the donors, healthy Caucasian individuals aged about 6 to 100. Sample-barcoded 5' priming and a J-beta primer mix drove a second PCR of about 7 to 12 cycles. TCRdb re-called the 5' RACE reads with MiXCR, one entry per CDR3 protein. Of about 800,000 distinct CDR3 sequences in the sample, roughly 25% were seen once. There are a few counts of this clonotype. These same data were also listed under a study on T cells of mothers and their children.

This TCR derives from a boy under 18 in good health. Material: blood.

The CDR3 loop reads CASSYSGTGNYEQYF. The CDR3 DNA is TGTGCCAGCAGTTACTCGGGGACAGGGAACTACGAGCAGTACTTC. The chain uses TRBV6-5 and TRBJ2-1, with 9 bases matching TRBD1. The last part of the DNA fits TRBJ2-7 better; the J call may be wrong. Germline V gene data show CDR1 as MNHEY and CDR2 as SVGAGI. The CDR3 loop spans 15 amino acids.